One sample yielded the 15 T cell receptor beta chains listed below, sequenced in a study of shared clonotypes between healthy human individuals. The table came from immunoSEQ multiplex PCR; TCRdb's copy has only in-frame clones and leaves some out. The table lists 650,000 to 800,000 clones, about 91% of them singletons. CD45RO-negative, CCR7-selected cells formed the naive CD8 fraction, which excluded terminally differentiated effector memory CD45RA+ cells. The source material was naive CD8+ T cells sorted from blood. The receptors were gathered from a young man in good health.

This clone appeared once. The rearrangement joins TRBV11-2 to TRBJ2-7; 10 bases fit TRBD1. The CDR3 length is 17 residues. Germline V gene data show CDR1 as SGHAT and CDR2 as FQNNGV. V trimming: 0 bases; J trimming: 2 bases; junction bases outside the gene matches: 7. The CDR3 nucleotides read TGTGCCAGCAGCTTAGATGGACCCGGGACAGGGGCCTACGAGCAGTACTTC. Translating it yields CASSLDGPGTGAYEQYF.

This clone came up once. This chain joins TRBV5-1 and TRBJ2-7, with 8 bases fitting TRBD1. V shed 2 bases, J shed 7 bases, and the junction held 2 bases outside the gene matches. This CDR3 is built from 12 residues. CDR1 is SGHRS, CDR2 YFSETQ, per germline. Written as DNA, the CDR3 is TGCGCCAGCAGCTTACAGGGGGAAGAGCAGTACTTC. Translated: CASSLQGEEQYF.

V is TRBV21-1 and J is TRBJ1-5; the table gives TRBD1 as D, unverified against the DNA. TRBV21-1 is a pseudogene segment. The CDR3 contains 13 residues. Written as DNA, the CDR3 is TGTGCCAGCAGCAACACACAAAATCAGCCCCAGCATTTT. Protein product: CASSNTQNQPQHF.

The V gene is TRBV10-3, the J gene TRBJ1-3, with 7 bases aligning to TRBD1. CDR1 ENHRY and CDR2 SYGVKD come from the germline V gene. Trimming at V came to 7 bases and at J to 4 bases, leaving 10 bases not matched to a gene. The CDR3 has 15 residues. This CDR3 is CAIKATGDGGNTIYF. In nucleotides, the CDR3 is TGTGCCATCAAAGCCACAGGGGACGGGGGAAACACCATATATTTT.

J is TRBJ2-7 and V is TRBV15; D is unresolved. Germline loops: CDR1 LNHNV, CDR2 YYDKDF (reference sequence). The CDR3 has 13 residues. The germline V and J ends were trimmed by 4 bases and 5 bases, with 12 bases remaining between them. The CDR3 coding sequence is TGTGCCACCAGCATAAGTCCTCGGGACGAGCAGTACTTC. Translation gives CATSISPRDEQYF.

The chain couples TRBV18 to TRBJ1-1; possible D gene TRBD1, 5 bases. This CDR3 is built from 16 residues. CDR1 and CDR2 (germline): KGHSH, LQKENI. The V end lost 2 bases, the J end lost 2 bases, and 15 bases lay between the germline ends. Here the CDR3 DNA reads TGTGCCAGCTCACCAAGGGGCGAGGGGTTCAACACTGAAGCTTTCTTT. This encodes CASSPRGEGFNTEAFF.

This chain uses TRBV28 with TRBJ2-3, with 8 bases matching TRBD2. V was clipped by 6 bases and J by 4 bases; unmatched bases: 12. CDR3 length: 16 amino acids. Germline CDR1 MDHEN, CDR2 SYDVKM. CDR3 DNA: TGTGCCAGCAGCCCCCTAGGCGGGAGGACGGCAGATACGCAGTATTTT. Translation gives CASSPLGGRTADTQYF.

In DNA form, the CDR3 reads TGTGCCAGCAGCTCGGGTAGGGTAGTGTACGAGCAGTACTTC. Translated, it gives CASSSGRVVYEQYF. The V gene is TRBV27, the J gene TRBJ2-7; D gene uncertain. The CDR3 runs to 14 residues. Trimming left V 6 bases short and J 4 bases short, with 16 bases between. In germline, CDR1 is MNHEY, CDR2 SMNVEV (reference sequence).

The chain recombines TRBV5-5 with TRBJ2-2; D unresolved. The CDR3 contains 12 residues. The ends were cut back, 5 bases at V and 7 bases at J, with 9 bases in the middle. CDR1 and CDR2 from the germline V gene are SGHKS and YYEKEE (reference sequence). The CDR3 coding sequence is TGTGCCAGCAGGAGCCTTATCGGGGAGCTGTTTTTT. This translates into CASRSLIGELFF.

This chain's CDR3 is CASWRGQRNTEAFF. The CDR3 region has the DNA TGTGCCAGTTGGAGGGGCCAGAGGAACACTGAAGCTTTCTTT. The chain is built from TRBV19 and TRBJ1-1, with D maybe TRBD1 (5 bases). V lost 8 bases and J 1 base, leaving 14 bases between the germline ends. The germline V gene has CDR1 LNHDA and CDR2 SQIVND (reference sequence). The CDR3 runs 14 residues.

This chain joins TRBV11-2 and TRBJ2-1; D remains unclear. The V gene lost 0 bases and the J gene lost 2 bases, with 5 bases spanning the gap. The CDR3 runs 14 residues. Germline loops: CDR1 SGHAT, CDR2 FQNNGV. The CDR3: CASSLEATYNEQFF. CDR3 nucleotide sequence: TGTGCCAGCAGCTTAGAGGCAACCTACAATGAGCAGTTCTTC.

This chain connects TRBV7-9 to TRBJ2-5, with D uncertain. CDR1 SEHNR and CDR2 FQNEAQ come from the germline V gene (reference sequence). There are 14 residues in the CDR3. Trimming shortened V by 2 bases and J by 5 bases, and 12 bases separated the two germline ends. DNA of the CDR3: TGTGCCAGCAGCTTAAGCCGGACGCTGGAGACCCAGTACTTC. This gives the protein CASSLSRTLETQYF.

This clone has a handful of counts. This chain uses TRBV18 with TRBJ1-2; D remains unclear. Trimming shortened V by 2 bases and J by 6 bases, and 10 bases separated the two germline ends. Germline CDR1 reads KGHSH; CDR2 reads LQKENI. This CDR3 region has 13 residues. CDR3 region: CASSPWEADGYTF. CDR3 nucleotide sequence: TGTGCCAGCTCACCATGGGAGGCGGATGGCTACACCTTC.

CDR3 nucleotide sequence: TGTGCCAGCCGTAATATAAACAGGGGTCTGGGATACGAGCAGTACTTC. It yields the protein CASRNINRGLGYEQYF. The V call is TRBV2, the J call TRBJ2-7, with 7 bases aligning to TRBD1. The CDR3 sequence is 16 residues long. With V trimmed by 8 bases and J by 4 bases, 17 bases remained unmatched. Germline lookup yields CDR1 SNHLY and CDR2 FYNNEI.

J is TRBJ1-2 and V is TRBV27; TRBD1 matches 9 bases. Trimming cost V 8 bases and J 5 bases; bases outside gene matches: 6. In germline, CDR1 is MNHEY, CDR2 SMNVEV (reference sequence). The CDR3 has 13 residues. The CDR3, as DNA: TGTGCCAGCGCCACAGGGGGCTCGTATGGCTACACCTTC. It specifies CASATGGSYGYTF.